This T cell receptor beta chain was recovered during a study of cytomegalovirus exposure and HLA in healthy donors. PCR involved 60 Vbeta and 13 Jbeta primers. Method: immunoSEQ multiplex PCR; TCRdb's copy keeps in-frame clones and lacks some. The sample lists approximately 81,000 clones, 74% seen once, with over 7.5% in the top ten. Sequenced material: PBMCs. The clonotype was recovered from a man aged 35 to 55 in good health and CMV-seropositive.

This CDR3 reads CASSISGGASNEQFF. The CDR3 DNA follows: TGTGCCAGTAGTATTTCAGGGGGCGCATCAAATGAGCAGTTCTTC. This chain uses TRBV19 with TRBJ2-1; 8 bases match TRBD1. The CDR3 loop spans 15 amino acids. Trimming removed 3 bases from V and 7 bases from J; junction bases left unmatched: 8. Looked up from germline, CDR1 is LNHDA and CDR2 is SQIVND (reference sequence). The entire variable domain, with the rest obtained from reference TRBV19 and TRBJ2-1, is as follows: DGGITQSPKYLFRKEGQNVTLSCEQNLNHDAMYWYRQDPGQGLRLIYYSQIVNDFQKGDIAEGYSVSREKKESFPLTVTSAQKNPTAFYLCASSISGGASNEQFFGPGTRLTVL.